This is a list of T cell receptor beta chains from one sample in a study of T cells in localized non-small cell lung cancer. Sequencing was performed with immunoSEQ multiplex PCR; in TCRdb, only in-frame clones are kept and a portion is missing. The profile covers approximately 26,000 clones, with approximately 85% appearing a single time and roughly 4.5% taken by the ten largest. The sample in question was peripheral blood, obtained before any cancer treatment. Receptor source: a woman aged 35 to 69 with stage I lung adenocarcinoma. Each CDR3 is given without its conserved first and last residue. Clone size is not always given. Where it is, it says once, few, many or a class for expanded clones.

ASSTPDRGAYEKLF | few | TRBV6-6
ASSLGQVGGNTIY | . | TRBV5-1
ASNPGGSGNVGQETQY | . | TRBV5-1
ASSVDIWSAVPPYNEQF | once | TRBV9
SGHDDETQY | . | TRBV29-1
ASSLYAPLGGELF | . | TRBV5-8
ASNTDRGFDEQY | . | TRBV6-6
ASSFGGINEQY | . | TRBV5-6
ASSDEVVNTEAF | . | TRBV2
ASSLRPGVRAVDEQF | . | TRBV7-9
ASSLGGSFTDTQY | . | TRBV13
ASSEFGGTNTGELF | . | TRBV2
ASSEGPDLYEQY | once | TRBV2
ASWDFTDTQY | . | TRBV6-1
ASSPIAGAVDTQY | once | TRBV5-1
ASSPRGPGPYEQY | . | TRBV9
ASSQTADRNYEQY | . | TRBV5-5
ASSREASYNEQF | . | TRBV4-3
ASSWTGVDIQY | . | TRBV11-1
ASSTRQSTEAF | . | TRBV11-2
ASSNLGTADTQY | . | TRBV7-2
ASSAGYEQY | . | TRBV10-1
SVEGGRGGVNEQF | . | TRBV29-1
ASSLEDRGNEQF | . | TRBV7-9
SVRQGPNQPQH | . | TRBV29-1
ASAPRLGDQPQH | . | TRBV19
ASSPQGQYNSPLH | . | TRBV4-3
ASSTQGGDTGELF | . | TRBV11-2
ASRLTSVDTQY | . | TRBV6-1
ASKANTGELF | . | TRBV2
ATRGLAMDYEQY | once | TRBV10-3
ASSPNTGRQETQY | once | TRBV6-1
ASKPPGAILEAF | . | TRBV6-5
ASSLAGNEQY | . | TRBV11-2
SVAEEGGLGYT | . | TRBV29-1
ASSEVGPSGANVLT | . | TRBV6-1
ASSLDFGVGELF | . | TRBV7-3
ASSIQVRNEQF | . | TRBV19